These T cell receptor beta chains were read from a single sample in a study of blood T cells in healthy people across ages. TCRdb passed the 5' RACE reads through MiXCR, listing each CDR3 protein once. Of around 1,500,000 distinct CDR3 sequences detected, roughly 27% appear once; the ten largest clones hold about 7.7%. The sequencing sample was made of blood. All receptors derive from a woman aged 30 to 39 in good health. The CDR3 runs from the conserved cysteine through the conserved F or W. The order of the fields is D gene, J gene, V gene, CDR3 length, clone size, CDR3 DNA, CDR3 protein. The D gene is left open where the match is weak. Size tells how often a clone was seen (once, few, many) or the class of an expanded clone, and some rows leave it out.

NA TRBJ2-7 TRBV10-2 19 few TGCGCCAGCAGTGAGTCTCTTTCGCGGGATACCCCCTTATACTACGAGCAGTACTTC CASSESLSRDTPLYYEQYF
NA TRBJ2-7 TRBV7-9 15 few TGTGCCAGCAACATCCCCGGGGCGTCCTCCTACGAGCAGTACTTC CASNIPGASSYEQYF
TRBD2 TRBJ2-7 TRBV7-2 14 NA TGTGCCAGCAGCCTCGGACCAGCGGGGAACGAGCAGTACTTC CASSLGPAGNEQYF
NA TRBJ2-2 TRBV4-1 14 few TGCGCCAGCAGCCTACAGGAGAACACCGGGGAGCTGTTTTTT CASSLQENTGELFF
TRBD1 TRBJ2-1 TRBV20-1 14 few TGCAGTGCTAGACCCCGGGACAGACACAATGAGCAGTTCTTC CSARPRDRHNEQFF
TRBD1 TRBJ1-2 TRBV4-1 13 NA TGCGCCAGCAGCCAAAGGGGGCTGAGTGGCTACACCTTC CASSQRGLSGYTF
NA TRBJ2-1 TRBV12-3/TRBV12-4 14 NA TGTGCCAGCAGTTTAGCCACAGGGAGGTTTGAGCAGTTCTTC CASSLATGRFEQFF
NA TRBJ2-7 TRBV7-9 13 many TGTGCCAGCAGCACCCCAGGACGGCCCCAGCAGTACTTC CASSTPGRPQQYF
NA TRBJ2-1 TRBV7-2 15 many TGTGCCAGCAGCTTAGAGGGCTACTCCTACAATGAGCAGTTCTTC CASSLEGYSYNEQFF
NA TRBJ2-1 TRBV29-1 12 NA TGCGGCGTTGAACGCAGGGACAATGAGCGGTTCTTC CGVERRDNERFF